A single sample gave rise to the 21 T cell receptor beta chains below, sequenced in a study of shared clonotypes between healthy human individuals. It was CD45RO-negative cells, positively selected for CCR7, that made up naive CD8 cells, with terminally differentiated effector memory CD45RA+ cells excluded. Here immunoSEQ multiplex PCR was the method, and the copy in TCRdb shows in-frame clones only, minus some. The table lists 2 million or so clones, approximately 95% of them singletons. Material for sequencing was naive CD8+ T cells sorted from blood. The receptors were gathered from a young man in good health.

This chain uses TRBV13 with TRBJ2-3, with TRBD2 identical over 14 bases. Germline V gives CDR1 PRHDT, CDR2 FYEKMQ (reference sequence). The CDR3 contains 17 residues. V shed 0 bases, J shed 4 bases, and the junction held 3 bases outside the gene matches. CDR3 coding DNA: TGTGCCAGCAGCTTAGGGCCGGGACTAGCGGGAGCAGATACGCAGTATTTT. Protein: CASSLGPGLAGADTQYF.

The V call is TRBV6-1, the J call TRBJ2-5; TRBD2 matches 8 bases. Germline-derived CDR1 and CDR2 are MNHNS and SASEGT. Unmatched junction bases numbered 13, after V lost 2 bases and J lost 5 bases. The length of the CDR3 is 17 residues. The DNA of the CDR3 is TGTGCCAGCAGTGAAATCCGATCGGGGGGGGCTTGGGAGACCCAGTACTTC. Translating gives CASSEIRSGGAWETQYF.

V usage is TRBV4-1 and J usage is TRBJ2-7; D gene uncertain. This CDR3 has 13 residues. The germline gives CDR1 MGHRA, CDR2 YSYEKL. The V end lost 6 bases, the J end lost 1 base, and 10 bases lay between the germline ends. The CDR3 DNA is TGCGCCAGCAGTTACGAGGCTTCCTACGAGCAGTACTTC. Translation gives CASSYEASYEQYF.

The chain couples TRBV29-1 to TRBJ2-2, with D hard to call. This CDR3 has 15 amino acids. The germline V and J ends were trimmed by 2 bases and 4 bases, with 14 bases remaining between them. Looked up from germline, CDR1 is SQVTM and CDR2 is ANQGSEA. The CDR3 reads CSVEPQDTITGELFF. CDR3 nucleotide sequence: TGCAGCGTTGAACCCCAAGACACCATCACCGGGGAGCTGTTTTTT.

In this sample, this clone turned up once. The chain combines TRBV4-3 with TRBJ1-5, with 8 bases fitting TRBD1. The CDR3 sequence is 17 residues long. V was pared by 0 bases and J by 6 bases, with 10 bases of the junction left unmatched. Germline lookup yields CDR1 LGHNA and CDR2 YSLEER. The CDR3 DNA follows: TGCGCCAGCAGCCAAGATCGAGCAGGGGGCGTAGGTCAGCCCCAGCATTTT. Translated, it gives CASSQDRAGGVGQPQHF.

The rearrangement links TRBV5-8 to TRBJ1-2; 8 bases are a match to TRBD1. The germline CDR1 and CDR2 sequences are SGHTS and YDEGEE. CDR3 length: 17 amino acids. Trimming took 1 base from V and 7 from J; bases not matched to a gene: 15. The CDR3 is CASSLKVMAGQGAGYTF. CDR3 in DNA: TGTGCCAGCAGCTTGAAAGTCATGGCCGGACAGGGCGCTGGCTACACCTTC.

The chain has TRBV7-9 and TRBJ2-6; no clear D gene. Germline V gene sequence: CDR1 SEHNR, CDR2 FQNEAQ (reference sequence). Trimming took 8 bases from V and 5 from J, leaving 25 bases between them. CDR3 length equals 18 residues. DNA of the CDR3: TGTGCCAGCGAGATTTCGACCATCAGCTTTCCTTGGGCCAACGTCCTGACTTTC. Translating it yields CASEISTISFPWANVLTF.

This clone appeared a single time. The rearrangement joins TRBV5-4 to TRBJ1-1; maybe TRBD1 (5 bases). Per germline, CDR1 SGHNT and CDR2 YYREEE (reference sequence). The CDR3 extends over 13 amino acids. The V gene lost 2 bases and the J gene lost 5 bases, with 10 bases spanning the gap. The CDR3 DNA follows: TGTGCCAGCAGCTTCGGGGGGGAGACTGAAGCTTTCTTT. Translation: CASSFGGETEAFF.

For this clone: One end of the junction is discordant with germline, which a read error may explain. V usage is TRBV7-7 and J usage is TRBJ2-1; a weak D match, TRBD2 (6 bases). The CDR3 loop spans 14 amino acids. CDR1 and CDR2 from the germline V gene are SSHAT and FNYEAQ (reference sequence). The CDR3 nucleotides are TGTGCTAGCAGCCGGGGGAGCTCCTACAATGAGCAGTTCTTC. Protein: CASSRGSSYNEQFF.

CDR3 in amino acids: CASASQLNEQFF. CDR3 nucleotide sequence: TGTGCCAGCGCTTCCCAGCTTAATGAGCAGTTCTTC. This rearrangement joins TRBV7-8 to TRBJ2-1; D unclear. This CDR3 has 12 residues. Germline assignment: CDR1 SGHVS and CDR2 FQNEAQ. Trimming cost V 8 bases and J 7 bases, with 12 bases left between them.

Notes on this clone: The sample holds other DNA sequences that translate to the same CDR3. The chain links TRBV2 to TRBJ2-7; D is ambiguous. V lost 1 base, J lost 1 base, and 11 bases lay in between. CDR1 and CDR2 from the germline V gene are SNHLY and FYNNEI. The CDR3 loop spans 15 amino acids. The CDR3 region is CASSEGPASSYEQYF. The DNA of the CDR3 is TGTGCCAGCAGTGAAGGGCCGGCCTCTTCCTACGAGCAGTACTTC.

This clone was seen a few times. J is TRBJ2-2 and V is TRBV4-2; TRBD2 matches 9 bases. V gave up 1 base and J gave up 1 base; unmatched junction bases: 4. The CDR3 length is 17 residues. In germline, CDR1 is LGHNA, CDR2 YNFKEQ. CDR3 protein: CASSQVLAGGNTGELFF. The CDR3 DNA reads as TGTGCCAGCAGCCAAGTACTAGCGGGTGGGAACACCGGGGAGCTGTTTTTT.

V and J are TRBV9 and TRBJ2-5; TRBD2 agrees at 8 bases. Germline-derived CDR1 and CDR2 are SGDLS and YYNGEE. The CDR3 is 15 residues long. V dropped 0 bases and J dropped 2; count of bases not matched to a gene: 3. The CDR3 here is CASSVEAGEQETQYF. The CDR3 bases are TGTGCCAGCAGCGTAGAAGCGGGGGAACAAGAGACCCAGTACTTC.

The chain recombines TRBV29-1 with TRBJ2-7; 12 nucleotides agree with TRBD2. This CDR3 is built from 13 residues. Per the germline V gene, CDR1 is SQVTM and CDR2 is ANQGSEA. Trimming took 6 bases from V and 2 from J; bases not matched to a gene: 2. The CDR3 DNA reads TGCAGCGTGACTAGCGGGAGAACCTACGAGCAGTACTTC. Translated, it gives CSVTSGRTYEQYF.

This clone was found once. The sample contains more than one DNA sequence encoding this CDR3. This rearrangement joins TRBV27 to TRBJ2-1; D is unclear. The CDR3 loop spans 13 amino acids. The germline V gene encodes CDR1 MNHEY and CDR2 SMNVEV (reference sequence). V lost 5 bases and J 0 bases, leaving 5 bases between the germline ends. In DNA form, the CDR3 reads TGTGCCAGCAGTGGTAGCTCCTACAATGAGCAGTTCTTC. Its protein is CASSGSSYNEQFF.

This clone was found once. V gene TRBV7-9 combines with J gene TRBJ1-4; unclear D gene. Germline V gene sequence: CDR1 SEHNR, CDR2 FQNEAQ (reference sequence). V dropped 6 bases and J dropped 0 bases, with 8 bases sitting between them. The CDR3 runs 14 residues. CDR3 nucleotides: TGTGCCAGCAGGTCACAGACAACTAATGAAAAACTGTTTTTT. Its translation is CASRSQTTNEKLFF.

About this clone itself: This specimen includes other DNA sequences encoding the same CDR3. This chain joins TRBV4-1 and TRBJ2-7; D is possibly TRBD2 (5 bases). Trimming left V 1 base short and J 0 bases short, with 10 bases between. In germline, CDR1 is MGHRA, CDR2 YSYEKL. The CDR3 covers 15 residues. DNA of the CDR3: TGCGCCAGCAGCCAAGCCCCCCGGGACTCCTACGAGCAGTACTTC. The encoded protein is CASSQAPRDSYEQYF.

V usage is TRBV4-1 and J usage is TRBJ2-7; D call uncertain. This CDR3 is built from 12 residues. The V and J ends lost 1 base and 7 bases respectively, with 8 bases between them. Germline V CDR1 and CDR2: MGHRA, YSYEKL. CDR3 in DNA: TGCGCCAGCAGCCAAGGAGGACGGGAGCAGTACTTC. It encodes CASSQGGREQYF.

The chain is built from TRBV21-1 and TRBJ2-7. TRBV21-1 is a recognized pseudogene. The CDR3 loop spans 15 amino acids. CDR3 bases: TGTGCCAGCAGCAAAGTCGCAGGGACCACCTACGAGCAGTACTTC. Amino acids: CASSKVAGTTYEQYF.

This clone occurred once. At the DNA level, this CDR3 is encoded by other sequences in the same sample as well. CDR3 region: CASSLGVYEQYF. CDR3 nucleotide sequence: TGTGCCAGCAGCTTGGGCGTCTACGAGCAGTACTTC. The chain employs TRBV5-4 and TRBJ2-7, with D unclear. The CDR3 is 12 amino acids. Germline CDR1 SGHNT, CDR2 YYREEE (reference sequence). V gave up 0 bases and J gave up 3 bases, with 4 bases separating them.

Turning to this clone: The identical CDR3 is also encoded by other nucleotide sequences in the sample. V usage is TRBV27 and J usage is TRBJ2-6; D is ambiguous. Germline CDR1 reads MNHEY; CDR2 reads SMNVEV (reference sequence). The CDR3 covers 14 residues. Trimming shortened V by 2 bases and J by 2 bases, and 4 bases separated the two germline ends. For the CDR3, the DNA is TGTGCCAGCAGTTTAGTCGCTGGGGCCAACGTCCTGACTTTC. Its translation: CASSLVAGANVLTF.